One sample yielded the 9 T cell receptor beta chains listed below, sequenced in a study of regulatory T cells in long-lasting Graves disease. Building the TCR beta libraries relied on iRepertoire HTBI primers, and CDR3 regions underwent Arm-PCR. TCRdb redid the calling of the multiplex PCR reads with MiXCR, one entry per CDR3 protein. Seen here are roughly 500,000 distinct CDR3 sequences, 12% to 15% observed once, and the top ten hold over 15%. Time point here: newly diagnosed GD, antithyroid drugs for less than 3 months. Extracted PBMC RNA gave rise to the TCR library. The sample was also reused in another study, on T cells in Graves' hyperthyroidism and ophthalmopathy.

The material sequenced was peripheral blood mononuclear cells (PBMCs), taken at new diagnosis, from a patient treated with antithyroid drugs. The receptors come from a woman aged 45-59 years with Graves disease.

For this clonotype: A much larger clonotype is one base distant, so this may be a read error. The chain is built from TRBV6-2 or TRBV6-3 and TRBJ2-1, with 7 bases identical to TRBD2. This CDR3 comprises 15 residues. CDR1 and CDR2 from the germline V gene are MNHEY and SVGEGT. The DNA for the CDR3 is TGTGCCGGCAGCCCCGCCAGCGGGGACTACAATGAGCAGTTCTTC. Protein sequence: CAGSPASGDYNEQFF.

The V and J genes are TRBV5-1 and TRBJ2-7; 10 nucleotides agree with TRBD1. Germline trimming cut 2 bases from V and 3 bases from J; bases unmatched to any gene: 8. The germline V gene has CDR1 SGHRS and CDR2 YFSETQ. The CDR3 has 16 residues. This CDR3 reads CASSFPGQGYGYEQYF. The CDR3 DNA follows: TGCGCCAGCAGCTTTCCGGGACAGGGGTATGGCTACGAGCAGTACTTC.

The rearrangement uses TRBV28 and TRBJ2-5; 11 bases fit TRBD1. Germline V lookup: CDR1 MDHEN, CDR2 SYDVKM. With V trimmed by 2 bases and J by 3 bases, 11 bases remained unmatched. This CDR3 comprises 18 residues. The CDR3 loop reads CASSLKDRGRVGEETQYF. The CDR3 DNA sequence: TGTGCCAGCAGTTTAAAGGACAGGGGGCGCGTTGGAGAAGAGACCCAGTACTTC.

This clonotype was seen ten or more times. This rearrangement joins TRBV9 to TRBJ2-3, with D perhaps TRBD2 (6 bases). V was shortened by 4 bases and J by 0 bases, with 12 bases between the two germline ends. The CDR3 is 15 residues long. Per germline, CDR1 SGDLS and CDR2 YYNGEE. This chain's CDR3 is CASSSTGTSTDTQYF. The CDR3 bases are TGTGCCAGCAGCTCGACCGGGACTAGCACAGATACGCAGTATTTT. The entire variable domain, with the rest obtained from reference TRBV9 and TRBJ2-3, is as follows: DSGVTQTPKHLITATGQRVTLRCSPRSGDLSVYWYQQSLDQGLQFLIQYYNGEERAKGNILERFSAQQFPDLHSELNLSSLELGDSALYFCASSSTGTSTDTQYFGPGTRLTVL.

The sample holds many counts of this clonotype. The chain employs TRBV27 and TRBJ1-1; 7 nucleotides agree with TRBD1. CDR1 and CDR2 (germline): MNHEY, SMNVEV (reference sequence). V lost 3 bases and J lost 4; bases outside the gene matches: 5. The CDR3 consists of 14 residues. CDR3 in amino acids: CASSFDRVATEAFF. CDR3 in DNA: TGTGCCAGCAGTTTCGACAGGGTCGCCACTGAAGCTTTCTTT.

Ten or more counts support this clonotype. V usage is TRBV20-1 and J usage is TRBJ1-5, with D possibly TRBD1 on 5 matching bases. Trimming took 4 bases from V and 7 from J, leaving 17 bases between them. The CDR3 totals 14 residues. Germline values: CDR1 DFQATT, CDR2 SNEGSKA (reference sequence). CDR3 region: CSANRRINRQPQHF. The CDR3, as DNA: TGCAGTGCTAACAGGAGAATTAACCGCCAGCCCCAGCATTTT.

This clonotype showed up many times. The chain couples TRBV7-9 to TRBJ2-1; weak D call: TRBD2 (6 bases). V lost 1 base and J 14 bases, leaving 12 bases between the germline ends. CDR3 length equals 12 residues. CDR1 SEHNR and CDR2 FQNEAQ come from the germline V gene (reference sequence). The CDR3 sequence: CASSLDGGPKFF. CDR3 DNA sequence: TGTGCCAGCAGCTTAGACGGGGGACCCAAGTTCTTC.

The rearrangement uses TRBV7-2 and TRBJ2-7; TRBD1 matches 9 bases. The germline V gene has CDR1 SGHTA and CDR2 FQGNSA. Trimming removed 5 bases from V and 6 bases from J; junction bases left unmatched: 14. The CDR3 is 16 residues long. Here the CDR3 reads CASSPVVGQGASEQYF. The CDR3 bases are TGTGCCAGCAGCCCAGTGGTGGGACAGGGAGCGTCCGAGCAGTACTTC.

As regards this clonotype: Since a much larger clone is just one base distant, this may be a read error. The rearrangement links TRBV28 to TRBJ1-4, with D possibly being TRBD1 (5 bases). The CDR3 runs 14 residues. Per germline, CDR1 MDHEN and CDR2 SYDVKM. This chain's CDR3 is CTSSPRQSNEKLFF. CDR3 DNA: TGTACCAGCAGTCCCCGACAGAGTAATGAAAAACTGTTTTTT.